Below are 26 T cell receptor beta chains sequenced from a single sample in a study of cytomegalovirus exposure and HLA in healthy donors. The PCR contained 60 Vbeta and 13 Jbeta primers. Clones were sequenced by immunoSEQ multiplex PCR, and TCRdb holds only the in-frame ones, with some missing. The data show around 150,000 clones, 75% seen once. The sequenced sample consisted of PBMCs. The receptors come from a man aged 18 to 35 in good health and CMV-seronegative.

The rearrangement uses TRBV28 and TRBJ2-5; TRBD1 matches 9 bases. The CDR3 is 15 residues long. Germline trimming cut 9 bases from V and 5 bases from J; bases unmatched to any gene: 13. Germline CDR1 is MDHEN and CDR2 is SYDVKM. The CDR3 loop is CASHPPGQGSETQYF. The CDR3 DNA reads TGTGCCAGTCACCCCCCGGGACAGGGATCGGAGACCCAGTACTTC.

The count of this clone is one. The V and J genes are TRBV9 and TRBJ2-7, with 10 bases matching TRBD2. Germline V gives CDR1 SGDLS, CDR2 YYNGEE. The CDR3 totals 21 residues. With V trimmed by 4 bases and J by 2 bases, 24 bases remained unmatched. The CDR3 sequence: CASSPFKVRGRSGGAPYEQYF. CDR3 DNA sequence: TGTGCCAGCAGCCCCTTTAAAGTCCGGGGACGCAGCGGGGGGGCCCCCTACGAGCAGTACTTC.

The genes are TRBV5-4 and TRBJ2-7; 11 bases agree with TRBD2. The junction had 5 bases not matched to a gene; V was cut back by 4 bases and J by 2 bases. This CDR3 is 15 amino acids long. Germline loops: CDR1 SGHNT, CDR2 YYREEE (reference sequence). The CDR3 nucleotides are TGTGCCAGCAGCCCTGGGACTAGCGGACCCTACGAGCAGTACTTC. It translates to CASSPGTSGPYEQYF.

The gene calls are TRBV19 and TRBJ1-1, with TRBD1 as a possible D gene (6 bases). Germline-derived CDR1 and CDR2 are LNHDA and SQIVND (reference sequence). V was clipped by 7 bases and J by 2 bases, with 20 bases between them. The CDR3 runs 16 residues. The CDR3 reads CASTYSPGQHNTEAFF. The CDR3 coding sequence is TGTGCCAGTACCTACAGTCCGGGACAACACAACACTGAAGCTTTCTTT.

The chain employs TRBV9 and TRBJ1-2, with TRBD1 matching 10 bases. The trim removed 6 bases at V and 5 bases at J, leaving 7 bases unmatched. The germline CDR1 and CDR2 sequences are SGDLS and YYNGEE. CDR3 size: 14 residues. For the CDR3, the DNA is TGTGCCAGCAAGGCCGGGACAGGGGAATATGGCTACACCTTC. Its translation: CASKAGTGEYGYTF.

The genes are TRBV19 and TRBJ2-1, with D possibly matching TRBD2 (5 bases). CDR3 size: 14 residues. V lost 5 bases and J lost 5, with 13 bases in between. Germline-derived CDR1 and CDR2 are LNHDA and SQIVND (reference sequence). CDR3 DNA: TGTGCCAGTAGTCAGTTCGGGGTCAACAATGAGCAGTTCTTC. Translating it yields CASSQFGVNNEQFF.

The genes are TRBV7-2 and TRBJ1-2; 8 bases agree with TRBD1. Per the germline V gene, CDR1 is SGHTA and CDR2 is FQGNSA. The CDR3 has 13 amino acids. Trimming removed 2 bases from V and 4 bases from J; junction bases left unmatched: 0. CDR3 amino acids: CASSLQGAYGYTF. The DNA for the CDR3 is TGTGCCAGCAGCTTACAGGGGGCCTATGGCTACACCTTC.

The rearrangement joins TRBV18 to TRBJ1-5, with D perhaps TRBD1 (5 bases). CDR3 size: 15 residues. V was shortened by 0 bases and J by 6 bases, with 12 bases between the two germline ends. Germline assignment: CDR1 KGHSH and CDR2 LQKENI. The CDR3 loop reads CASSPPGGFGQPQHF. CDR3 bases: TGTGCCAGCTCACCACCCGGGGGATTCGGTCAGCCCCAGCATTTT.

This chain uses TRBV6-5 with TRBJ1-2; possibly TRBD1 for D (5 bases). Looked up from germline, CDR1 is MNHEY and CDR2 is SVGAGI. This CDR3 is built from 13 residues. V was shortened by 7 bases and J by 4 bases, with 13 bases between the two germline ends. The CDR3 protein is CASTPGPIYGYTF. The CDR3, as DNA: TGTGCCAGCACCCCAGGGCCCATCTATGGCTACACCTTC.

There are a few counts of this clone. This chain links TRBV6-1 with TRBJ1-3; 7 nucleotides agree with TRBD1. Germline V CDR1 and CDR2: MNHNS, SASEGT. The CDR3 consists of 14 residues. V was clipped by 5 bases and J by 4 bases; unmatched bases: 5. DNA for the CDR3: TGTGCCAGCAGTTATAAGACAGGGGGAAACACCATATATTTT. Translation gives CASSYKTGGNTIYF.

The chain has TRBV7-2 and TRBJ2-7; 8 positions agree with TRBD2. V shed 5 bases, J shed 1 base, and the junction held 10 bases outside the gene matches. The CDR3 runs 16 residues. Germline CDR1 SGHTA, CDR2 FQGNSA. The CDR3 reads CASSLSGTSPSYEQYF. CDR3 bases: TGTGCCAGCAGCCTTAGCGGGACTAGTCCTTCCTACGAGCAGTACTTC.

Concerning this clone: Its ends do not fully match the called genes, so a read error is possible. The CDR3 sequence is CASPRTGTNRGREF. The DNA of the CDR3 is TGTGCCAGCCCTCGGACGGGGACAAATCGGGGCCGGGAATTC. The genes are TRBV11-2 and TRBJ2-7; D is perhaps TRBD1 (6 bases). The germline V gene has CDR1 SGHAT and CDR2 FQNNGV. This CDR3 has 14 amino acids.

This clone was picked up one time. The junction shows a germline mismatch at one end, possibly a read error. The chain is built from TRBV28 and TRBJ2-7, with D perhaps matching TRBD2 (6 bases). The germline CDR1 and CDR2 sequences are MDHEN and SYDVKM. The CDR3 totals 16 residues. The CDR3 DNA is TGTGCCAGCTGCCCGACGGGACTCCTAAGCTCCTGCGAGCAGTACTTC. As protein: CASCPTGLLSSCEQYF. Using reference TRBV28 and TRBJ2-7 for the parts outside the CDR3, the full variable domain is DVKVTQSSRYLVKRTGEKVFLECVQDMDHENMFWYRQDPGLGLRLIYFSYDVKMKEKGDIPEGYSVSREKKERFSLILESASTNQTSMYLCASCPTGLLSSCEQYFGPGTRLTVT.

The J gene is TRBJ1-2, the V gene TRBV27, with 8 bases that match TRBD1. With V trimmed by 4 bases and J by 7 bases, 5 bases remained unmatched. This CDR3 region has 13 residues. The germline gives CDR1 MNHEY, CDR2 SMNVEV (reference sequence). The CDR3 sequence: CASSYNQGAGYTF. In DNA form, the CDR3 reads TGTGCCAGCAGTTACAATCAGGGGGCTGGCTACACCTTC.

This clone appeared a single time. The chain joins TRBV5-4 to TRBJ2-1; 9 nucleotides line up with TRBD1. Trimming removed 3 bases from V and 6 bases from J; junction bases left unmatched: 4. The CDR3 contains 14 residues. CDR1 is SGHNT and CDR2 is YYREEE in the germline V gene (reference sequence). For the CDR3, the DNA is TGTGCCAGCAGCTCCCGGGACAGGGTCAATGAGCAGTTCTTC. This sequence encodes CASSSRDRVNEQFF.

The chain uses TRBV5-4 and TRBJ2-3; 8 nucleotides line up with TRBD1. The trim removed 4 bases at V and 5 bases at J, leaving 3 bases unmatched. Germline V gene lookup returns CDR1 SGHNT and CDR2 YYREEE (reference sequence). This CDR3 has 13 residues. The CDR3 protein is CASSRTGRDTQYF. Here the CDR3 DNA reads TGTGCCAGCAGCAGGACAGGGAGAGATACGCAGTATTTT.

The chain links TRBV9 to TRBJ2-7; D is ambiguous. The CDR3 is 14 amino acids. The V gene's germline CDR1 is SGDLS and CDR2 YYNGEE. Trimming left V 6 bases short and J 6 bases short, with 19 bases between. The CDR3 loop is CASTAGSSPGEQYF. The CDR3 DNA reads as TGTGCCAGCACCGCCGGGTCCTCACCCGGCGAGCAGTACTTC.

This sequence joins TRBV11-2 and TRBJ2-5, with D perhaps matching TRBD1 (6 bases). Germline values: CDR1 SGHAT, CDR2 FQNNGV. The CDR3 length is 13 residues. With 6 bases removed from V and 2 bases from J, the gap between germline ends came to 10 bases. The CDR3, as DNA: TGTGCCAGCAGTTCCGGACAGCAAGAGACCCAGTACTTC. Translated: CASSSGQQETQYF.

This sequence joins TRBV11-2 and TRBJ2-5; 8 nucleotides match TRBD1. CDR1 SGHAT and CDR2 FQNNGV come from the germline V gene. The CDR3 has 15 residues. With V trimmed by 6 bases and J by 5 bases, 11 bases remained unmatched. The CDR3 spells CASSLPGTGRETQYF. CDR3 DNA sequence: TGTGCCAGCAGTCTACCCGGGACAGGAAGGGAGACCCAGTACTTC.

The CDR3 reads CASSLATTGGPGDTQYF. The DNA of the CDR3 is TGTGCCAGCAGCTTAGCCACGACGGGAGGGCCTGGAGATACGCAGTATTTT. The chain has TRBV11-2 and TRBJ2-3; TRBD2 aligns across 8 bases. Germline V gene sequence: CDR1 SGHAT, CDR2 FQNNGV. Trimming took 1 base from V and 5 from J; bases not matched to a gene: 11. The CDR3 has 17 residues.

This clone turned up a few times. The gene calls are TRBV4-1 and TRBJ2-5; D remains ambiguous. Germline V gene lookup returns CDR1 MGHRA and CDR2 YSYEKL. The CDR3 is made up of 14 amino acids. Trimming removed 3 bases from V and 0 bases from J, with 8 bases in between. The CDR3 DNA sequence: TGCGCCAGCAGCCAGGCAGATTACCAAGAGACCCAGTACTTC. Its translation: CASSQADYQETQYF.

The rearrangement joins TRBV18 to TRBJ1-4, with 7 bases fitting TRBD1. V trimming: 6 bases; J trimming: 8 bases; junction bases outside the gene matches: 12. Germline CDR1 is KGHSH and CDR2 is LQKENI. The CDR3 covers 15 residues. The CDR3 loop reads CASSLFDRVTEKLFF. The DNA of the CDR3 is TGTGCCAGCTCGCTTTTCGACAGGGTGACGGAAAAACTGTTTTTT.

This sequence joins TRBV9 and TRBJ1-5; 7 bases fit TRBD1. The CDR3 contains 16 residues. Per the germline V gene, CDR1 is SGDLS and CDR2 is YYNGEE. J was trimmed by 7 bases and V by 0 bases; bases with no gene match: 10. CDR3 coding DNA: TGTGCCAGCAGCGTAGAGGCAGGGGGAGAAAGACAGCCCCAGCATTTT. It translates to CASSVEAGGERQPQHF.

A note on this clone: This specimen includes other DNA sequences encoding the same CDR3. The CDR3 DNA is TGTGCCAGCAGCTTAGGGCTAGCGGCGAACACCGGGGAGCTGTTTTTT. Its translation is CASSLGLAANTGELFF. The chain employs TRBV7-2 and TRBJ2-2, with 7 nucleotides matching TRBD2. V dropped 1 base and J dropped 0; count of bases not matched to a gene: 2. The CDR3 contains 16 residues. The germline V gene has CDR1 SGHTA and CDR2 FQGNSA. Complete variable domain (other parts from reference TRBV7-2 and TRBJ2-2): GAGVSQSPSNKVTEKGKDVELRCDPISGHTALYWYRQSLGQGLEFLIYFQGNSAPDKSGLPSDRFSAERTGGSVSTLTIQRTQQEDSAVYLCASSLGLAANTGELFFGEGSRLTVL.

This chain connects TRBV5-4 to TRBJ1-1, with 9 positions matching TRBD1. J gave up 11 bases and V 5 bases, and 13 bases lay outside the gene matches. The CDR3 is made up of 14 amino acids. Germline loops: CDR1 SGHNT, CDR2 YYREEE (reference sequence). The CDR3 reads CASSLTGGQEEAFF. The CDR3, as DNA: TGTGCCAGCAGTTTGACAGGGGGGCAGGAAGAGGCTTTCTTT.

The gene calls are TRBV28 and TRBJ2-5, with TRBD2 identical over 12 bases. The J segment lost 5 bases and the V segment lost 3 bases, leaving 10 bases of the junction unmatched. The CDR3 is made up of 17 amino acids. Germline CDR1 and CDR2: MDHEN and SYDVKM. The CDR3 protein is CASSFGASGRAGETQYF. The DNA for the CDR3 is TGTGCCAGCAGTTTCGGGGCTAGCGGGAGGGCCGGGGAGACCCAGTACTTC.